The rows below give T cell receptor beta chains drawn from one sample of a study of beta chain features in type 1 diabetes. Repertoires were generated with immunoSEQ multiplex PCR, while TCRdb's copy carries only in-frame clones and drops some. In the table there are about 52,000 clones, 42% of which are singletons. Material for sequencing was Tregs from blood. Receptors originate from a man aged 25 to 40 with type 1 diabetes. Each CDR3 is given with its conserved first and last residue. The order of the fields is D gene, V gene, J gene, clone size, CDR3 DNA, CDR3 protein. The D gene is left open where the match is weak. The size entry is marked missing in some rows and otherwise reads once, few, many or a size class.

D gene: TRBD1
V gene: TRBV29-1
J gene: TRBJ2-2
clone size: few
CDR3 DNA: TGCAGCGTTGGGGGGGACAGGGGAGGGACCGGGGAGCTGTTTTTT
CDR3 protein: CSVGGDRGGTGELFF

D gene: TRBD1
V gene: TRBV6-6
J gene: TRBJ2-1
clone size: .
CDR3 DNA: TGTGCCAGCAGTCTCGGACAGGGAACCGCCGGCCGTGAGCAGTTCTTC
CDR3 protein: CASSLGQGTAGREQFF

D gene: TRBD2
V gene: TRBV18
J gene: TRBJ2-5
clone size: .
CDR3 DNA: TGTGCCAGTTCAGGACTAGCGGGAGTCGGAGAGACTCAGTACTTC
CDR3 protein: CASSGLAGVGETQYF

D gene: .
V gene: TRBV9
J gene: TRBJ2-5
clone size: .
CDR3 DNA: TGTGCCAGCAGCCCCAAACAGGGTCAAGAGACCCAGTACTTC
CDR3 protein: CASSPKQGQETQYF

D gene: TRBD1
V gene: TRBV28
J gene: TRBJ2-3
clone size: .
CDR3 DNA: TGTGCCAGCAGTCGACCCGGGACAGGGCTTAATACGCAGTATTTT
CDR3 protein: CASSRPGTGLNTQYF

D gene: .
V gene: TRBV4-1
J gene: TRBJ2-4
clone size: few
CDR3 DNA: TGCGCCAGCAGCCAAGGAGACAGGACGAGACTAAACATTCAGTACTTC
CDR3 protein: CASSQGDRTRLNIQYF

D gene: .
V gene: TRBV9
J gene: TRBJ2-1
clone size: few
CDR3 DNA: TGTGCCAGCAGCGGAGAAACCTTGTCGAGCTCCTACAATGAGCAGTTCTTC
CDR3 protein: CASSGETLSSSYNEQFF

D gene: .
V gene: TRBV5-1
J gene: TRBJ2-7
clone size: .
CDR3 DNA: TGCGCCAGCAGCCTGACTCTCTCGACCTACGAGCAGTACTTC
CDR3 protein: CASSLTLSTYEQYF

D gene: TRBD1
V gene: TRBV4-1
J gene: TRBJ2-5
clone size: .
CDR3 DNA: TGCGCCTGGAGGGTACAGGGGGCTGGGGAGCAGTACTTC
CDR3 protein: CAWRVQGAGEQYF

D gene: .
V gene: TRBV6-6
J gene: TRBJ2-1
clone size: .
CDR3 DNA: TGTGCCAGCAGTTCCTCGGAGGGGAGAAGGAATGAGCAGTTCTTC
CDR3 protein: CASSSSEGRRNEQFF

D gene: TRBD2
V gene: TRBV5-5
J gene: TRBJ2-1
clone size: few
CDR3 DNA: TGTGCCAGCAGCTTGCAGTGGCTAGCGGGCGGCATGACGCCCTACAATGAGCAGTTCTTC
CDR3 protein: CASSLQWLAGGMTPYNEQFF

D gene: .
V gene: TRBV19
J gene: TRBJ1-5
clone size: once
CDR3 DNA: TGTGCCAGTACTACAGGGCGGAAAAGTCAGCCCCAGCATTTT
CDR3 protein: CASTTGRKSQPQHF

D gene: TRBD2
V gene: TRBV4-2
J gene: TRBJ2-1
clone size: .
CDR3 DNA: TGTGCCAGCAGCCAAGTCCGGGCCGGGACTAGCGGGAGTAATGAGCAGTTCTTC
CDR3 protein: CASSQVRAGTSGSNEQFF

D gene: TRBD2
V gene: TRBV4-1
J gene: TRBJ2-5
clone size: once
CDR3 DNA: TGCGCCAGCAGCCACGTAGCGGGAGTACAAGAGACCCAGTACTTC
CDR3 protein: CASSHVAGVQETQYF

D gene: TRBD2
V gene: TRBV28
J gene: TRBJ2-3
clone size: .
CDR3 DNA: TGTGCCAGCCAGGCGGGAGTCTCTAGCACAGATACGCAGTATTTT
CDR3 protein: CASQAGVSSTDTQYF

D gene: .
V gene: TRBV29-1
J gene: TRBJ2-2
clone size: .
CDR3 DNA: TGCAGCGTTGCGGGACTGGTGAACACCGGGGAGCTGTTTTTT
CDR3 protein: CSVAGLVNTGELFF

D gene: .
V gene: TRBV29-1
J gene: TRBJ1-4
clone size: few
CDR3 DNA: TGCAGCGCTTCTACAGGGAGCGAAAAACTGTTTTTT
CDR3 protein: CSASTGSEKLFF

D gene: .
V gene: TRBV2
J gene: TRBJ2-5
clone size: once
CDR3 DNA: TGTGCCAGCAGTGGGGAGCTGCGGGAGACCCAGTACTTC
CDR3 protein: CASSGELRETQYF

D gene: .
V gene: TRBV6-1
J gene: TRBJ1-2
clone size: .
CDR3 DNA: TGTGCCAGCGTAGCAGGGGACGGAGGCTACACCTTC
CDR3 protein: CASVAGDGGYTF

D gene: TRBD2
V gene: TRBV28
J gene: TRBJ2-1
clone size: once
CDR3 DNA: TGTGCCAGCATGAGTTCTAGCGGGAGGGCCTATTACAATGAGCAGTTCTTC
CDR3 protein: CASMSSSGRAYYNEQFF

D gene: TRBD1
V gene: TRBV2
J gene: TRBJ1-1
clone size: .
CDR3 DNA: TGTGCCAGCCAAGACAGGGGGCGGCACACTGAAGCTTTCTTT
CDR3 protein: CASQDRGRHTEAFF

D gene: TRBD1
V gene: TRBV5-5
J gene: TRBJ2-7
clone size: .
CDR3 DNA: TGTGCCGGAGGGACAGGGGCCTACGAGCAGTACTTC
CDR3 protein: CAGGTGAYEQYF

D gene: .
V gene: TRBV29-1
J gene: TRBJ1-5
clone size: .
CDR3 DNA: TGCAGCGTTGAGATCGGGGCGGGGCAGCCCCAGCATTTT
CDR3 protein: CSVEIGAGQPQHF

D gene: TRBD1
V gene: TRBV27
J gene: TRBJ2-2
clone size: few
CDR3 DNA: TGTGCCAGCAGTTGGACAGGGAGGACCGGGGAGCTGTTTTTT
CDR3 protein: CASSWTGRTGELFF

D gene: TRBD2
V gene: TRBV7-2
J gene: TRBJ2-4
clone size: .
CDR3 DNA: TGTGCCAGCAGCTCAGGACTAGCGGGAGGGAACATTCAGTACTTC
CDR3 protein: CASSSGLAGGNIQYF

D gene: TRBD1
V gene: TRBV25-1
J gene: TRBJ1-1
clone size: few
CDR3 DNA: TGTGCCACCCAGGACAGGGGGGCCACTGAAGCTTTCTTT
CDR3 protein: CATQDRGATEAFF

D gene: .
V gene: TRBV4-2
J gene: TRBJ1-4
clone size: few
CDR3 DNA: TGTGCCAGCAGCCAAGGGCTAGTAATTGAGGAAAAACTGTTTTTT
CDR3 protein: CASSQGLVIEEKLFF

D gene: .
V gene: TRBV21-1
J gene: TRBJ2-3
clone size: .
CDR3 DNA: TGTGCCAGCAGCACAGCGGGAGGTTTTGATACGCAGTATTTT
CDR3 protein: CASSTAGGFDTQYF

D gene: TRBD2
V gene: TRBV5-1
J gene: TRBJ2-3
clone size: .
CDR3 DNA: TGCGCCAGCAGCCGGGCTAGCGGGACTAGCACAGATACGCAGTATTTT
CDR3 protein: CASSRASGTSTDTQYF

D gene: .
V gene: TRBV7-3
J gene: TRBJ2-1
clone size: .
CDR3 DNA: TGTGCCAGCAGCGTTACTGGGATGGGAGGATACAATGAGCAGTTCTTC
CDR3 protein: CASSVTGMGGYNEQFF

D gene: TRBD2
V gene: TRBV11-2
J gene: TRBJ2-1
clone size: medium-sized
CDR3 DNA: TGTGCCAGCAGCTTCCAGGCGGGAGTGGGTGAGCAGTTCTTC
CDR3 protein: CASSFQAGVGEQFF

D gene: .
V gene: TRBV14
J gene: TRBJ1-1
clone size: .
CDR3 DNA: TGTGCCAGCAGCCAAGATTTGAGGATGCCCGCTTTCTTT
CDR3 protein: CASSQDLRMPAFF

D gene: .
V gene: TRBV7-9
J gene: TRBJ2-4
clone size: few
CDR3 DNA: TGTGCCAGCAGCTTAGGGACTGCAATTCAGTACTTC
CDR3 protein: CASSLGTAIQYF

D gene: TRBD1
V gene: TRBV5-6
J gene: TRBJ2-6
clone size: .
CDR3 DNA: TGTGCCAGCAGCGAGACAGGGTTTGCCGGGGCCAACGTCCTGACTTTC
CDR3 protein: CASSETGFAGANVLTF

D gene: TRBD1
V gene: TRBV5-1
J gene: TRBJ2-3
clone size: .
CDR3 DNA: TGCGCCAGCAGCTTGAATACAGGGGCGGGCACAGATACGCAGTATTTT
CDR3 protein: CASSLNTGAGTDTQYF

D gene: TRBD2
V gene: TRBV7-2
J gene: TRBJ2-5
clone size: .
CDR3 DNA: TGTGCCAGCAGCTTAGCGGGAGGGCCGGGGACCCAGTACTTC
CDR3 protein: CASSLAGGPGTQYF

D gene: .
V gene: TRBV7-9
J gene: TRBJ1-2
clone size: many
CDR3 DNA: TGTGCCAGCAGCTTAGATGGAGCGACTAACTATGGCTACACCTTC
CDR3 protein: CASSLDGATNYGYTF

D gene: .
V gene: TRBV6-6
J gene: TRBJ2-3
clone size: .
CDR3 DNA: TGTGCCAGCAGTTATAGGCAGGGATCAGATACGCAGTATTTT
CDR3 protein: CASSYRQGSDTQYF

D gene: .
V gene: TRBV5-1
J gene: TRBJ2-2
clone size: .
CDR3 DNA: TGCGCCAGCAGCTTGGAAGCTAGCCAATACACCGGGGAGCTGTTTTTT
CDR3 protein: CASSLEASQYTGELFF